The present T cell receptor (beta chain) was sequenced within a study of shared clonotypes between healthy human individuals. V lost 8 bases and J lost 3; bases outside the gene matches: 6. CDR3 size: 13 residues. CDR1 is SQVTM, CDR2 ANQGSEA, per germline. A word on this clone: A read error is the likely source, as a far larger clone sits one nucleotide away.

Several immunoSEQ 96-well plates shared each subset's DNA, each plate a replicate. Replicate PCRs run on unsorted PBMC used around 0.3 ug DNA, which was approximately 30,000 T cell genomes. Only in-frame clones appear in the TCRdb table, and some are missing; sequencing was by immunoSEQ multiplex PCR. This sample yields some 530,000 clones, of which approximately 84% are seen a single time; 12% belongs to the top ten. The sample consisted of PBMCs. The TCR sequence derives from a middle-aged woman in good health. Some clones in this sample may be carry-over from other donors' samples. The chain employs TRBV29-1 and TRBJ1-1, with 10 bases that match TRBD1. CDR3 DNA: TGCAGCAGGGGACAGGGGAGGGACACTGAAGCTTTCTTT. It specifies CSRGQGRDTEAFF. The entire variable domain, with the rest obtained from reference TRBV29-1 and TRBJ1-1, is as follows: SAVISQKPSRDICQRGTSLTIQCQVDSQVTMMFWYRQQPGQSLTLIATANQGSEATYESGFVIDKFPISRPNLTFSTLTVSNMSPEDSSIYLCSRGQGRDTEAFFGQGTRLTVV.